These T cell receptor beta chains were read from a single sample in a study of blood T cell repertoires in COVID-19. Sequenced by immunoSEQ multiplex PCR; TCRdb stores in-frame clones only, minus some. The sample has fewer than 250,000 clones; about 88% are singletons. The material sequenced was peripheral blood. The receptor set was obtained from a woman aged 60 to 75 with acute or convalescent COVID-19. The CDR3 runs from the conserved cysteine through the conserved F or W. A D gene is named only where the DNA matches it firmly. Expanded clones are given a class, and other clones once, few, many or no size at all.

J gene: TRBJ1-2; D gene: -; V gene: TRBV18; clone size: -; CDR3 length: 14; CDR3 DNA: TGTGCCAGCTCACCACCGACGGGACTCTATGGCTACACCTTC; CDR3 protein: CASSPPTGLYGYTF
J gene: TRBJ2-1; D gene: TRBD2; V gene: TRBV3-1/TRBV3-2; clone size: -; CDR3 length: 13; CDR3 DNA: TGTGCCAGCAGCCAAGCCCTAGCGGGGGGGTCTTTCTTC; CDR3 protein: CASSQALAGGSFF
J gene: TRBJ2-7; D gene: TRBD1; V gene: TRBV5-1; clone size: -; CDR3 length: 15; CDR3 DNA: TGCGCCAGCAGCTTGGGGACAGGGTTCTCCTACGAGCAGTACTTC; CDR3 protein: CASSLGTGFSYEQYF
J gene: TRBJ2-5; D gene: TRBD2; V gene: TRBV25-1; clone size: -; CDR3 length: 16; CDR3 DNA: TGTGCCAGCAGTTTAGCGGGAGGAGATTATCAAGAGACCCAGTACTTC; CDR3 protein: CASSLAGGDYQETQYF
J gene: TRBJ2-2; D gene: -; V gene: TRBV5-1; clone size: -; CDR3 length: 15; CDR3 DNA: TGCGCCAGCAGCTTGGGACAGTGGAACACCGGGGAGCTGTTTTTT; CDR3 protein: CASSLGQWNTGELFF
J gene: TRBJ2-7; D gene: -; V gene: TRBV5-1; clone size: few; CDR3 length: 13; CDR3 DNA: TGCGCCAGCAGCACCAGACAGTCCTACGAGCAGTACTTC; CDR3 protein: CASSTRQSYEQYF
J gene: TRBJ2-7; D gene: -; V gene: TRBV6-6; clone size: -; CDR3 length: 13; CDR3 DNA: TGTGCCAGCAGTCTTTGGGAGTCGGGCGAGCAGTACTTC; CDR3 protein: CASSLWESGEQYF
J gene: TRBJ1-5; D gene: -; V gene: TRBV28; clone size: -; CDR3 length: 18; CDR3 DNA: TGTGCCAGCAGTCCAGCTGGGGGGGGCGTATATCGCAATCAGCCCCAGCATTTT; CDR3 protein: CASSPAGGGVYRNQPQHF
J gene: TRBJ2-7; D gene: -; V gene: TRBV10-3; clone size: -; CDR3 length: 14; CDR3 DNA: TGTGCCAGCGGGGCTTCCGGTATAGCCTACGAGCAGTACTTC; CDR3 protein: CASGASGIAYEQYF
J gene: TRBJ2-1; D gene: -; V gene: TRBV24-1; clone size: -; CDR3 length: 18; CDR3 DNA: TGTGCCACCAGTGATGGCAGGGGCGCAACTTACTCCTACAATGAGCAGTTCTTC; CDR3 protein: CATSDGRGATYSYNEQFF
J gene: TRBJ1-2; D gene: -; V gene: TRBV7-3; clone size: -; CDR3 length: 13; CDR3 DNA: TGTGCCAGCAGCTCGGGGCCGGAGGGTGGCTACACCTTC; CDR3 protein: CASSSGPEGGYTF
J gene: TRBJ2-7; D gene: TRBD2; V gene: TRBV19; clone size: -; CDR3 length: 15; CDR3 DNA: TGTGCCAGTAGTATTCTCGCTAGCGGAGCCTACGAGCAGTACTTC; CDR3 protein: CASSILASGAYEQYF
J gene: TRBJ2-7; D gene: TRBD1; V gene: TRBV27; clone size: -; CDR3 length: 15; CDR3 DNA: TGTGCCAGCAGTTTGGGGACAGGGGGGTACTACGAGCAGTACTTC; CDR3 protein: CASSLGTGGYYEQYF
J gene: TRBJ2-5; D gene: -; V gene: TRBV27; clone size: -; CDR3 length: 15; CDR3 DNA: TGTGCCAGCAGTTTAAGGCAGAATCCTAGAGAGACCCAGTACTTC; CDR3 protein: CASSLRQNPRETQYF
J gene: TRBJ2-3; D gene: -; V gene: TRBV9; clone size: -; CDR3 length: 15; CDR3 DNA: TGTGCCAGCAGCGTTGCGTGGGGAGTCGCAGATACGCAGTATTTT; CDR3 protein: CASSVAWGVADTQYF
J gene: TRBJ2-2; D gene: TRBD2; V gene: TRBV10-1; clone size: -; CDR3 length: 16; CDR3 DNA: TGCGCCAGCAGTGACCCTAGCGGGACTCGCACCGGGGAGCTGTTTTTT; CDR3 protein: CASSDPSGTRTGELFF
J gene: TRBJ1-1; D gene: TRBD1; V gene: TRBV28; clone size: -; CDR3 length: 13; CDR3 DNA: TGTGCCAGCAGTTCTTGGACAGGTACTGAAGCTTTCTTT; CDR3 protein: CASSSWTGTEAFF
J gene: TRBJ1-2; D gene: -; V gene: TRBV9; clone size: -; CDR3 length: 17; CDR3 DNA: TGTGCCAGCAGCGAGACCAGGGACTCAGGAGGCGAATATGGCTACACCTTC; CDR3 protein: CASSETRDSGGEYGYTF
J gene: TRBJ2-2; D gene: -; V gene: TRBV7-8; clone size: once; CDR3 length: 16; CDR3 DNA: TGTGCCAGCAGCCGACGGCGCGGATCGGGCACCGGGGAGCTGTTTTTT; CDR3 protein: CASSRRRGSGTGELFF
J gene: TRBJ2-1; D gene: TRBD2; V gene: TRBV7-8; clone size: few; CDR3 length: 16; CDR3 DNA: TGTGCCAGCAGCTTAGTCGCGGGGGGCCTTTACAATGAGCAGTTCTTC; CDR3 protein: CASSLVAGGLYNEQFF
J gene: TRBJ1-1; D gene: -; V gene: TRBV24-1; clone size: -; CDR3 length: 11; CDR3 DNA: TGTGCCACCAGTAATACAGGGTTGGCTTTCTTT; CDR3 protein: CATSNTGLAFF
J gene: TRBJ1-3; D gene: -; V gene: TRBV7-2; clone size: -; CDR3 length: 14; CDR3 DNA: TGTGCCAGCAGCTTAGCCGCGGCTGGAAACACCATATATTTT; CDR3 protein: CASSLAAAGNTIYF
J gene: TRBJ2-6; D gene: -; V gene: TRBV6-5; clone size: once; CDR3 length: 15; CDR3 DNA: TGTGCCAGCAGTTACGGGCGCTCTGGGGCCAACGTCCTGACTTTC; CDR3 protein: CASSYGRSGANVLTF
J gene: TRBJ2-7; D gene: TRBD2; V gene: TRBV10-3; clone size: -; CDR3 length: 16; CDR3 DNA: TGTGCCATCAGTGAGTCTAGTAGCGGGAGACCCAACGAGCAGTACTTC; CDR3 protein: CAISESSSGRPNEQYF
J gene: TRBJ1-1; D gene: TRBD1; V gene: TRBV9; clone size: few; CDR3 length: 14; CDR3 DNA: TGTGCCAGCAGCCCGACAGGGGGCAACACTGAAGCTTTCTTT; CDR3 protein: CASSPTGGNTEAFF
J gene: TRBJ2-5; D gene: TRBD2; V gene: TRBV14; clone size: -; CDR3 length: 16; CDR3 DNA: TGTGCCAGCAGCCTCGCGACTAGCGGGAGAGGGGAGACCCAGTACTTC; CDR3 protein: CASSLATSGRGETQYF